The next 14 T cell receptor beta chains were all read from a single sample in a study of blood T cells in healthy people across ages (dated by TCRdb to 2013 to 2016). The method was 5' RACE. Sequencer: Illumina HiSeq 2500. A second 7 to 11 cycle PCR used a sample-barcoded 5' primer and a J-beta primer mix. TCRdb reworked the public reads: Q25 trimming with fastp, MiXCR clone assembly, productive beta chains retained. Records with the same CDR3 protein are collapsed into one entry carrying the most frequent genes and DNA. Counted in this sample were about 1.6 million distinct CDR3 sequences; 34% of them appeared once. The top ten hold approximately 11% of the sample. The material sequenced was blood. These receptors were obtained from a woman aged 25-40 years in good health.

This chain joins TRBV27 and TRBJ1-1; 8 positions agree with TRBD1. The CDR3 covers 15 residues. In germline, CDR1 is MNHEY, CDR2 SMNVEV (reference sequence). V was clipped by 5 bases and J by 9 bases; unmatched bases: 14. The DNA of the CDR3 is TGTGCCAGCAGTCGAACCGGCGGGACAGGCTCTAAAGCTTTCTTT. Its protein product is CASSRTGGTGSKAFF.

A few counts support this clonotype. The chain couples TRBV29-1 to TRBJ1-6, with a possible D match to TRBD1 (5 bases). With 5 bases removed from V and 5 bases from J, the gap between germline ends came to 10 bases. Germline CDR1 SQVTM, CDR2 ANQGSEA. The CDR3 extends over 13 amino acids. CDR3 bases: TGCAGCGTTCAATCAGGGAATAATTCACCCCTCCACTTT. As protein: CSVQSGNNSPLHF. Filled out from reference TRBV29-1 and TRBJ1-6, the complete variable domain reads SAVISQKPSRDICQRGTSLTIQCQVDSQVTMMFWYRQQPGQSLTLIATANQGSEATYESGFVIDKFPISRPNLTFSTLTVSNMSPEDSSIYLCSVQSGNNSPLHFGNGTRLTVT.

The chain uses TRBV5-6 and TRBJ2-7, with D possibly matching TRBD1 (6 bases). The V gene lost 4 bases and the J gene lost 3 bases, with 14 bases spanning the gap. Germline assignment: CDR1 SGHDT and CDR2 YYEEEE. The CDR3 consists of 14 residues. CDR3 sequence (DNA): TGTGCCAGCAGCCCCGGAAGGGGGTACTACGAGCAGTACTTC. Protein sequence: CASSPGRGYYEQYF.

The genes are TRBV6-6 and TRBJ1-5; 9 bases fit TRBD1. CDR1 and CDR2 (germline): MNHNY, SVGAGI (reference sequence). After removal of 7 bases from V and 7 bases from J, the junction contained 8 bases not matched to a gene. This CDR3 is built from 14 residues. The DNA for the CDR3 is TGTGCCAGCACCAGCCGGGACAGGGTCCAGCCCCAGCATTTT. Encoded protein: CASTSRDRVQPQHF.

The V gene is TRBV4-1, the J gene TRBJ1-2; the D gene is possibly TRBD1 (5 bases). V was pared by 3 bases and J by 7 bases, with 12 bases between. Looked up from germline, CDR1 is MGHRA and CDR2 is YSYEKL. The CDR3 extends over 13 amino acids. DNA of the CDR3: TGCGCCAGCAGCCAGGGTGGGGCCCTTGGCTACACCTTC. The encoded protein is CASSQGGALGYTF.

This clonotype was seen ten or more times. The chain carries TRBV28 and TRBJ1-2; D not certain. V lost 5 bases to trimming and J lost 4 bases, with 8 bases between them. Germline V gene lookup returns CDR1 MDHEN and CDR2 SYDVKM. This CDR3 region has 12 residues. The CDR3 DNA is TGTGCCAGCAGTAAAGGGTCCTATGGCTACACCTTC. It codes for CASSKGSYGYTF.

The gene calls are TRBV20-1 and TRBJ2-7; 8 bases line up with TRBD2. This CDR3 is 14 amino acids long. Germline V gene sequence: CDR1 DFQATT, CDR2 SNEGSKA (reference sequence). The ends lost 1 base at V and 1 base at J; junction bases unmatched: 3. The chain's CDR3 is CSARGGRNSYEQYF. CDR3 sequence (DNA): TGCAGTGCTAGAGGCGGGAGGAATTCCTACGAGCAGTACTTC.

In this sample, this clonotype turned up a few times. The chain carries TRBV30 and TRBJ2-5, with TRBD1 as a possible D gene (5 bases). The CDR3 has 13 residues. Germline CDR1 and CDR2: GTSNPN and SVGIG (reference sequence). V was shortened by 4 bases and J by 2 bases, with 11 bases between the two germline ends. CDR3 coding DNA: TGTGCCTGGAAGCATCAGGGACAAGAGACCCAGTACTTC. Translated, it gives CAWKHQGQETQYF.

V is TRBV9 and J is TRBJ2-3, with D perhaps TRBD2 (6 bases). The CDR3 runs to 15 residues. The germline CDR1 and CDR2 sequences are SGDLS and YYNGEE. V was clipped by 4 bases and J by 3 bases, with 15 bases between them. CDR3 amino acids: CASSIEGTLTDTQYF. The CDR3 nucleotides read TGTGCCAGCAGCATCGAAGGGACTCTAACAGATACGCAGTATTTT.

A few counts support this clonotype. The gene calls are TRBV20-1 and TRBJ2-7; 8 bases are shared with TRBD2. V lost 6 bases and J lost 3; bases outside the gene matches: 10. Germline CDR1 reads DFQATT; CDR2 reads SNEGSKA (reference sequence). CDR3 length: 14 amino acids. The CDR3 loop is CSATGLAKVYEQYF. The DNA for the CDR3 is TGCAGTGCCACCGGACTAGCCAAGGTCTACGAGCAGTACTTC.

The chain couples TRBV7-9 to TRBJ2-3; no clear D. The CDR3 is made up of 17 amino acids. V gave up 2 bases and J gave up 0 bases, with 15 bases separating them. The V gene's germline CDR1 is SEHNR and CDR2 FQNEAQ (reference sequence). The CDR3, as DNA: TGTGCCAGCAGCTTATCCCAGTCTTTTCTTAGCACAGATACGCAGTATTTT. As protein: CASSLSQSFLSTDTQYF.

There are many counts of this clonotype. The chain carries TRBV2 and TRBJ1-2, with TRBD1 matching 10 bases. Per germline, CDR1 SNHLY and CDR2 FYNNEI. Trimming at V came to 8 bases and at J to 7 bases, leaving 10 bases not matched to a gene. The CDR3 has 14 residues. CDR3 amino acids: CASGRGQGMGGYTF. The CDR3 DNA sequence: TGTGCCAGCGGCCGGGGACAGGGGATGGGTGGCTACACCTTC. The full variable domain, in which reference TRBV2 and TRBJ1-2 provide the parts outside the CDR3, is EPEVTQTPSHQVTQMGQEVILRCVPISNHLYFYWYRQILGQKVEFLVSFYNNEISEKSEIFDDQFSVERPDGSNFTLKIRSTKLEDSAMYFCASGRGQGMGGYTFGSGTRLTVV.

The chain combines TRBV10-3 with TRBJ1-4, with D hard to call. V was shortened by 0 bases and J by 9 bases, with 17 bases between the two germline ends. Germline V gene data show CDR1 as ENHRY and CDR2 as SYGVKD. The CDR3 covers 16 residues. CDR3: CAISESGYSSRKKLFF. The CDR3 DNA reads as TGTGCCATCAGTGAGTCGGGCTACTCGAGTAGGAAAAAACTGTTTTTT.

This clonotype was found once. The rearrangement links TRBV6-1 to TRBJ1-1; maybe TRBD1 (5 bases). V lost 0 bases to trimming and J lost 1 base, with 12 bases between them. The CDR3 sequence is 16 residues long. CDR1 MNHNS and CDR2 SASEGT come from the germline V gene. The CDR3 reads CASSEAWAGGNTEAFF. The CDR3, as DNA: TGTGCCAGCAGTGAAGCATGGGCCGGGGGGAACACTGAAGCTTTCTTT.